This T cell receptor (beta chain) was documented in a study of regulatory T cells in long-lasting Graves disease. Study-level background: Newly diagnosed Graves' patients took antithyroid drugs under 3 months.

This clonotype has more than one count but fewer than ten. The antigen is undetermined. Overall study results and limits: Favored gene segments in persistent disease were TRBV28, TRBJ1-2 and TRBJ2-5.

The time point denotes: newly diagnosed GD, antithyroid drugs for less than 3 months. PBMC-derived RNA was used for the TCR library. In Xi'an, China, an endocrinology department was the source of patients. EDTA tubes collected roughly 9 milliliters of peripheral blood. Arm-PCR of CDR3 regions and iRepertoire HTBI primers were used to build TCR beta libraries. TCRdb recomputed calls from the multiplex PCR reads with MiXCR, one row per CDR3 protein. The sample shows 200,000 to 250,000 distinct CDR3 sequences, 20% to 25% of them seen only once. V dropped 3 bases and J dropped 7; count of bases not matched to a gene: 10. Germline-derived CDR1 and CDR2 are MGHRA and YSYEKL. CDR3 size: 15 residues.

Sequenced material: peripheral blood mononuclear cells (PBMCs), taken at new diagnosis, from a patient treated with antithyroid drugs. The chain couples TRBV4-1 to TRBJ2-7; TRBD1 aligns across 9 bases. This TCR derives from a female donor with Graves disease. The CDR3, as DNA: TGCGCCAGCAGCCATCTGGGACAGGGAAGACGGGAGCAGTACTTC. Its protein is CASSHLGQGRREQYF.